This entry is about one T cell receptor (beta chain). Healthy individuals who donated bone marrow served as the donors. The sample belongs to a study of cytomegalovirus exposure and HLA in healthy donors. The PCR used 60 Vbeta and 13 Jbeta primers. TCRdb's table, derived via immunoSEQ multiplex PCR, lists solely in-frame clones and lacks some. The sample lists roughly 100,000 clones, just over 75% seen once, with about 7.5% in the top ten. V shed 0 bases and J shed 2 bases, with 10 bases lying between them. The CDR3 has 14 residues. The germline V gene has CDR1 GTSNPN and CDR2 SVGIG (reference sequence).

The sequence was obtained from a man aged 35 to 55 in good health and CMV-seropositive. The chain combines TRBV30 with TRBJ1-1, with D tentatively TRBD1 (6 bases). Sequencing was carried out using PBMCs. Here the CDR3 DNA reads TGTGCCTGGAGTGTGGGGGCCCCTAACACTGAAGCTTTCTTT. It specifies CAWSVGAPNTEAFF.